A single T cell receptor beta chain is shown here with its context. V was trimmed by 5 bases and J by 2 bases, leaving 14 bases between them. The CDR3 loop spans 15 amino acids. Germline CDR1 is SEHNR and CDR2 is FQNEAQ (reference sequence). The data were taken from a study of blood T cell repertoires in COVID-19. Sequencing used immunoSEQ multiplex PCR; TCRdb keeps in-frame clones, though not all of them. The sample holds roughly 260,000 clones, around 89% seen once. The TCR sequence derives from a man between 60 and 75 years old who had recovered from COVID-19. V gene TRBV7-9 combines with J gene TRBJ2-3, with D perhaps matching TRBD1 (6 bases). Sample: peripheral blood. CDR3 in DNA: TGTGCCAGCAGCACGGGACATTTACTCACAGATACGCAGTATTTT. Its protein product is CASSTGHLLTDTQYF.